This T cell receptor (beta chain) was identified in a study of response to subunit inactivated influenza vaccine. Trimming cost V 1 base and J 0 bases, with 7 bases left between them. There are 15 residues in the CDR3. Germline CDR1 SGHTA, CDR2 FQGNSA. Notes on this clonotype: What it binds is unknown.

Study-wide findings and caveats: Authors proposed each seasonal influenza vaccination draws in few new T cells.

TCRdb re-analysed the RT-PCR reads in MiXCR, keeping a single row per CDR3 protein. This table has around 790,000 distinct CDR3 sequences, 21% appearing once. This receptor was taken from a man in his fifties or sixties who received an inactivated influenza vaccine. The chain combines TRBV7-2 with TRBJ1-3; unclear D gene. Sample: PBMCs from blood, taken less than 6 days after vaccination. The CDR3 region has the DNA TGTGCCAGCAGCTTAGAGGCGCTCTCTGGAAACACCATATATTTT. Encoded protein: CASSLEALSGNTIYF.